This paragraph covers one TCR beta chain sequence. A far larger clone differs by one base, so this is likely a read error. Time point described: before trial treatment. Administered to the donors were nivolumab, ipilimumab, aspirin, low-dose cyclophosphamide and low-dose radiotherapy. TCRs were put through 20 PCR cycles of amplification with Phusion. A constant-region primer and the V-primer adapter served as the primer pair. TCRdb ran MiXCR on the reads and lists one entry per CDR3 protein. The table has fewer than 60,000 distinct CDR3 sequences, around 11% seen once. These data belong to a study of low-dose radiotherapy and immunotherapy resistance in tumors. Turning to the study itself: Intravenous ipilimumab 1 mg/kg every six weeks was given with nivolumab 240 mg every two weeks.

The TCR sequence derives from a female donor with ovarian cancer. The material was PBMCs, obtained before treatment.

CDR3: CASSLVATREHEQYF. The DNA of the CDR3 is TGTGCCAGCAGCTTGGTTGCGACAAGGGAACACGAGCAGTACTTC. The V call is TRBV7-9, the J call TRBJ2-7; D gene unclear. V was trimmed by 3 bases and J by 5 bases, leaving 17 bases between them. The length of the CDR3 is 15 residues. Germline CDR1 SEHNR, CDR2 FQNEAQ (reference sequence).